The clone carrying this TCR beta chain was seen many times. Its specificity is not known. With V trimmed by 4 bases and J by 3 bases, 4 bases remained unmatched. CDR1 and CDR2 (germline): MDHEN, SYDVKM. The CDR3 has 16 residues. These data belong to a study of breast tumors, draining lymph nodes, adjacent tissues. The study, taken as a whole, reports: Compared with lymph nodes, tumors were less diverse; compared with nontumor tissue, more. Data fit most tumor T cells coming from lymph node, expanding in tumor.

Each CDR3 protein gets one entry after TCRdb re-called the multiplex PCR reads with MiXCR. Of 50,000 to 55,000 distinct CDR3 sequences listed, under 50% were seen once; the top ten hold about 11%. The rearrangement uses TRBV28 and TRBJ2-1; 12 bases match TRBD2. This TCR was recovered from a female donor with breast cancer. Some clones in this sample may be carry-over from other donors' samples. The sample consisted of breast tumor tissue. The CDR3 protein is CASSSLLAGGYNEQFF. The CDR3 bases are TGTGCCAGCAGTTCCTTACTAGCGGGAGGCTACAATGAGCAGTTCTTC.